This T cell receptor (beta chain) came from a study of STAT5B mutations in CD4+ large granular lymphocyte leukemia. Study context: Among healthy donors, a particular HLA allele went with more CDR3 'QG' motifs.

The V end was cut by 1 base, the J end by 4 bases, with 10 bases between. CDR1 SEHNR and CDR2 FQNEAQ come from the germline V gene (reference sequence). The CDR3 is made up of 14 amino acids. As regards this clone: What it binds is not known.

Study-wide results and limits: No patients shared main leukemic clonotypes, though around 24% appeared at low frequency elsewhere. TRBV06-family usage was enriched in top patient clones (8/27) versus controls (2/35).

The authors' processing: The detection floor for productive clonotype frequency was 2.59 x 10-5. Repertoires were generated with immunoSEQ multiplex PCR, while TCRdb's copy carries only in-frame clones and drops some. That table supplies the V and J calls and clone size; D and trimming were determined from the DNA. The profile covers approximately 31,000 clones, with about three quarters appearing a single time and more than 0.85% taken by the ten largest. The sample was CD4+ T cells from blood buffy coats. The sequence was obtained from a human donor in good health. This rearrangement joins TRBV7-9 to TRBJ1-2; D remains ambiguous. The CDR3 here is CASSLDLGLYGYTF. The CDR3 DNA sequence: TGTGCCAGCAGCTTAGATCTGGGCCTCTATGGCTACACCTTC. Full variable domain (outside the CDR3, taken from reference TRBV7-9 and TRBJ1-2): DTGVSQNPRHKITKRGQNVTFRCDPISEHNRLYWYRQTLGQGPEFLTYFQNEAQLEKSRLLSDRFSAERPKGSFSTLEIQRTEQGDSAMYLCASSLDLGLYGYTFGSGTRLTVV.